These 16 T cell receptor beta chains share one sample of origin, sequenced in a study of blood T cell repertoires in COVID-19. Sequencing was performed with immunoSEQ multiplex PCR; in TCRdb, only in-frame clones are kept and a portion is missing. The sample contains around 140,000 clones, approximately 80% of which appear only once. Sequenced: peripheral blood. Receptors were obtained from a man in his 70s who had recovered from COVID-19.

This chain connects TRBV4-1 to TRBJ1-1; D remains unclear. CDR1 and CDR2 (germline): MGHRA, YSYEKL. This CDR3 has 15 residues. V dropped 0 bases and J dropped 10 bases, with 18 bases sitting between them. CDR3 sequence (DNA): TGCGCCAGCAGCCAAGAGCAGGCCACAAACTCGGTAGCTTTCTTT. It encodes CASSQEQATNSVAFF.

The DNA of the CDR3 is TGTGCCAGCAGTTACTTGGAGGGAAGCTATGGCTACACCTTC. It is translated as CASSYLEGSYGYTF. The V and J genes are TRBV6-5 and TRBJ1-2, with D uncertain. V lost 1 base, J lost 4 bases, and 10 bases lay in between. The CDR3 has 14 amino acids. Germline loops: CDR1 MNHEY, CDR2 SVGAGI.

The V call is TRBV6-2 or TRBV6-3, the J call TRBJ2-1; D perhaps matches TRBD1 (6 bases). This CDR3 comprises 14 residues. V lost 3 bases and J 7 bases, leaving 13 bases between the germline ends. Germline lookup yields CDR1 MNHEY and CDR2 SVGEGT. The CDR3 protein is CASSYDRQRNEQFF. The CDR3 DNA sequence: TGTGCCAGCAGTTATGACAGGCAGAGGAATGAGCAGTTCTTC.

The rearrangement joins TRBV7-8 to TRBJ2-1; 12 nucleotides match TRBD2. The CDR3 length is 18 residues. Losses at the gene ends were 1 base for V and 7 bases for J; bases not matched to a gene: 11. Per the germline V gene, CDR1 is SGHVS and CDR2 is FQNEAQ. The CDR3: CASSLEGFLAGGLNEQFF. The CDR3 DNA sequence: TGTGCCAGCAGCTTAGAGGGCTTCCTAGCGGGAGGGCTAAATGAGCAGTTCTTC.

This clone was found a few times. This chain joins TRBV5-4 and TRBJ2-1; 9 bases map to TRBD2. There are 16 residues in the CDR3. The V gene's germline CDR1 is SGHNT and CDR2 YYREEE (reference sequence). The junction had 14 bases not matched to a gene; V was cut back by 3 bases and J by 10 bases. This CDR3 is CASSSAAGGAGDEQFF. For the CDR3, the DNA is TGTGCCAGCAGCTCCGCCGCGGGAGGGGCGGGTGACGAGCAGTTCTTC.

This clone was found once. The chain links TRBV6-5 to TRBJ2-7; 7 bases are shared with TRBD1. The germline gives CDR1 MNHEY, CDR2 SVGAGI. V dropped 4 bases and J dropped 3; count of bases not matched to a gene: 9. This CDR3 is built from 15 residues. The CDR3 DNA reads as TGTGCCAGCAGTTTCCGGGACAGCGTCTACTACGAGCAGTACTTC. Amino acids: CASSFRDSVYYEQYF.

This sequence joins TRBV27 and TRBJ2-7; 8 positions match TRBD1. Germline loops: CDR1 MNHEY, CDR2 SMNVEV (reference sequence). This CDR3 region has 15 residues. The trim removed 4 bases at V and 2 bases at J, leaving 7 bases unmatched. The CDR3 protein is CASSSPGQGAYEQYF. The CDR3 DNA sequence: TGTGCCAGCAGTTCCCCTGGACAGGGCGCCTACGAGCAGTACTTC.

The table lists this clone with a count of one. The chain has TRBV2 and TRBJ2-7, with D possibly TRBD2 on 7 matching bases. The CDR3 has 13 amino acids. From germline, CDR1 is SNHLY and CDR2 FYNNEI. Between the trimmed V and J ends, which lost 6 bases and 7 bases, there was a span of 16 bases. The CDR3 DNA reads as TGTGCCAGCAGGGGGGCGGGGGCTGGTGAGCAGTACTTC. It encodes CASRGAGAGEQYF.

The chain links TRBV7-3 to TRBJ2-5, with D maybe TRBD1 (5 bases). CDR1 is SGHTA and CDR2 is FQGTGA in the germline V gene. The CDR3 covers 15 residues. Trimming left V 5 bases short and J 5 bases short, with 18 bases between. CDR3 coding DNA: TGTGCCAGCAGCCCTGGCCAGGGCGGTACGGAGACCCAGTACTTC. This sequence encodes CASSPGQGGTETQYF.

The chain uses TRBV21-1 and TRBJ1-2; the table's D call, TRBD1, has no DNA check behind it. TRBV21-1 represents a pseudogene. CDR3 length equals 17 residues. CDR3 sequence (DNA): TGTGCCAGCAGCAAAGAGGATTTCCAAGGGGCAGGTCATGGCTACACCTTC. Its translation: CASSKEDFQGAGHGYTF.

There are a few counts of this clone. The genes are TRBV5-1 and TRBJ1-3; D gene unclear. Germline values: CDR1 SGHRS, CDR2 YFSETQ. Between the trimmed V and J ends, which lost 4 bases and 3 bases, there was a span of 11 bases. This CDR3 is built from 14 residues. CDR3 protein: CASSPMAGGNTIYF. For the CDR3, the DNA is TGCGCCAGCAGCCCAATGGCAGGTGGAAACACCATATATTTT.

This clone has just one count. The gene calls are TRBV10-2 and TRBJ2-3, with 12 bases matching TRBD2. The germline V gene encodes CDR1 WSHSY and CDR2 SAAADI. The CDR3 runs 15 residues. V lost 7 bases to trimming and J lost 3 bases; unmatched junction nucleotides: 5. CDR3 residues: CASIEGLAGTDTQYF. CDR3 bases: TGCGCCAGCATCGAAGGACTAGCGGGAACAGATACGCAGTATTTT.

This clone showed up just once. Here the CDR3 reads CSASRTQGETQYF. The DNA for the CDR3 is TGCAGCGCTTCTAGGACACAAGGAGAGACCCAGTACTTC. The chain joins TRBV29-1 to TRBJ2-5; D perhaps matches TRBD1 (5 bases). Trimming removed 7 bases at V and 4 bases at J, with 16 bases between. In germline, CDR1 is SQVTM, CDR2 ANQGSEA. This CDR3 has 13 amino acids.

This chain links TRBV5-1 with TRBJ2-2; D not certain. The V gene's germline CDR1 is SGHRS and CDR2 YFSETQ. Trimming took 2 bases from V and 6 from J, leaving 8 bases between them. The CDR3 sequence is 13 residues long. CDR3 amino acids: CASSFLVAGELFF. The DNA for the CDR3 is TGCGCCAGCAGCTTTTTAGTGGCCGGGGAGCTGTTTTTT.

The chain couples TRBV5-1 to TRBJ2-7; 9 bases align to TRBD2. Unmatched junction bases numbered 4, after V lost 0 bases and J lost 3 bases. Germline CDR1 SGHRS, CDR2 YFSETQ. The CDR3 has 15 residues. The CDR3 spells CASSLGRSGSYEQYF. CDR3 bases: TGCGCCAGCAGCTTGGGGCGTAGCGGGAGCTACGAGCAGTACTTC.

The chain has TRBV29-1 and TRBJ2-2, with 11 bases fitting TRBD2. CDR1 and CDR2 from the germline V gene are SQVTM and ANQGSEA. This CDR3 has 14 amino acids. With V trimmed by 6 bases and J by 5 bases, 5 bases remained unmatched. The CDR3 here is CSVDSGRGTGELFF. Here the CDR3 DNA reads TGCAGCGTAGATAGCGGGAGGGGGACCGGGGAGCTGTTTTTT.